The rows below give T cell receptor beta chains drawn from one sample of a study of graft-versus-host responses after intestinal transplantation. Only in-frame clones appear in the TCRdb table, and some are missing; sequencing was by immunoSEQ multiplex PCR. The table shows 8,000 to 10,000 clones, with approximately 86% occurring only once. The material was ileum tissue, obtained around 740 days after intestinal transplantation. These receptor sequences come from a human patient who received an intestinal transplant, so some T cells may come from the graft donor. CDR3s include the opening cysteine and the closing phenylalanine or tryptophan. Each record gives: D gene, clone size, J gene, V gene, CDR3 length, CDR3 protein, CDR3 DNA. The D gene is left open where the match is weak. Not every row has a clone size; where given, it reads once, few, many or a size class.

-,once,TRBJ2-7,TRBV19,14,CASSPTGISDEQYF,TGTGCCAGTAGTCCGACAGGTATCAGCGACGAGCAGTACTTC
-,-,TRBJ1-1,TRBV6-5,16,CASSYSPPEKNTEAFF,TGTGCCAGCAGTTACTCTCCTCCTGAGAAGAACACTGAAGCTTTCTTT
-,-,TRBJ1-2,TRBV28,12,CASTLGTYGYTF,TGTGCCAGCACGCTGGGAACCTATGGCTACACCTTC
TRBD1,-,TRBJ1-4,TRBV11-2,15,CASNSGTDYNEKLFF,TGTGCCAGCAACTCCGGGACAGACTATAATGAAAAACTGTTTTTT
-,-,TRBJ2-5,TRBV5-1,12,CASMRESETQYF,TGCGCCAGCATGCGGGAATCGGAGACCCAGTACTTC
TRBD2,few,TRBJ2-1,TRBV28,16,CASRDPGTSGVNEQFF,TGTGCCAGCAGAGACCCCGGGACTAGCGGGGTAAATGAGCAGTTCTTC
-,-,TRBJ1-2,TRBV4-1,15,CASSHPVGGNYGYTF,TGCGCCAGCAGCCACCCCGTCGGGGGGAACTATGGCTACACCTTC
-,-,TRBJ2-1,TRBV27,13,CASSFLGSDEQFF,TGTGCCAGCAGTTTCCTAGGATCCGATGAGCAGTTCTTC
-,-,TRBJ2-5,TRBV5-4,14,CASSSTSTEETQYF,TGTGCCAGCAGCTCGACTAGTACTGAAGAGACCCAGTACTTC
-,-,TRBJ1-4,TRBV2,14,CASRLGPTNEKLFF,TGTGCCAGCAGACTTGGGCCAACTAATGAAAAACTGTTTTTT
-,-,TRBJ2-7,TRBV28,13,CASSLESGIEQYF,TGTGCCAGCAGTTTAGAATCAGGGATCGAGCAGTACTTC
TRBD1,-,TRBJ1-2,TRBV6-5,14,CASSYRTGLYGYTF,TGTGCCAGCAGTTACCGGACAGGCCTCTATGGCTACACCTTC
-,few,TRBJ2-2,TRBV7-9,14,CASSPGSGTGELFF,TGTGCCAGCAGCCCTGGGAGCGGAACGGGGGAGCTGTTTTTT
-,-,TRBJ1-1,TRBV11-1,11,CASSRTLEAFF,TGTGCCAGCAGCCGTACGCTTGAAGCTTTCTTT
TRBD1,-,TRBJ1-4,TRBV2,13,CATGGQANEKLFF,TGTGCCACCGGGGGACAGGCTAATGAAAAACTGTTTTTT
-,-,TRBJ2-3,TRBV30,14,CAWSWASGTDTQYF,TGTGCCTGGAGTTGGGCTAGCGGCACAGATACGCAGTATTTT
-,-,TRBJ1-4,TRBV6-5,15,CASSFGAGGNEKLFF,TGTGCCAGCAGTTTTGGGGCGGGGGGCAATGAAAAACTGTTTTTT
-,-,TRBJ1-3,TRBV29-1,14,CSVDGSATGNTIYF,TGCAGCGTTGATGGGTCCGCTACTGGAAACACCATATATTTT
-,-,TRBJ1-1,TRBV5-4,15,CASVNGNRALAEAFF,TGTGCCAGCGTAAACGGAAACAGGGCTTTGGCTGAAGCTTTCTTT
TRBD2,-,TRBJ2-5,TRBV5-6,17,CASSRRLAGGFQETQYF,TGTGCCAGCAGCCGCAGACTAGCGGGGGGGTTCCAAGAGACCCAGTACTTC
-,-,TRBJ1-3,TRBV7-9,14,CASSFFLSGNTIYF,TGTGCCAGCAGCTTTTTTCTCTCTGGAAACACCATATATTTT
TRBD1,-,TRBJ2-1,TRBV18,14,CASSPQGQGNEQFF,TGTGCCAGCTCACCCCAGGGACAGGGAAATGAGCAGTTCTTC
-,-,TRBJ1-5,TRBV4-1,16,CASSQVNQRGNQPQHF,TGCGCCAGCAGCCAAGTTAACCAAAGAGGCAATCAGCCCCAGCATTTT
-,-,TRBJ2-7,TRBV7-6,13,CASSQNEGYEQYF,TGTGCCAGCAGCCAGAATGAAGGCTACGAGCAGTACTTC
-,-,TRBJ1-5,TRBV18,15,CASRKITGGNQPQHF,TGTGCCAGCCGTAAAATTACCGGAGGGAATCAGCCCCAGCATTTT
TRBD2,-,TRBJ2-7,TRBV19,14,CASSIGGRVNEQYF,TGTGCCAGTAGTATAGGTGGGAGGGTCAACGAGCAGTACTTC
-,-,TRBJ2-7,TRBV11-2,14,CASSSSEGAYEQYF,TGTGCCAGCAGCTCTAGCGAGGGGGCCTACGAGCAGTACTTC
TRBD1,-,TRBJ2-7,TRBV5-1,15,CASSTWDRGADEQYF,TGCGCCAGCAGCACTTGGGACAGGGGTGCCGACGAGCAGTACTTC
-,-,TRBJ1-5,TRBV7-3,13,CASSPRANQPQHF,TGTGCCAGCAGCCCCAGGGCCAACCAGCCCCAGCATTTT
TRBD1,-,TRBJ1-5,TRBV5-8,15,CASSFGQGLNQPQHF,TGTGCCAGCAGCTTTGGACAGGGCCTTAATCAGCCCCAGCATTTT
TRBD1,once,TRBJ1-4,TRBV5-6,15,CASSQNGGTAQKLFF,TGTGCCAGCAGCCAAAATGGAGGGACAGCCCAGAAACTGTTTTTT
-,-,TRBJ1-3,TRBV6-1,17,CASSDSPGRVYGNTIYF,TGTGCCAGCAGTGATAGTCCGGGGCGGGTGTACGGAAACACCATATATTTT
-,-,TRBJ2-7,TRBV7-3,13,CASSLDPTYEQYF,TGTGCCAGCAGCCTTGACCCGACCTACGAGCAGTACTTC
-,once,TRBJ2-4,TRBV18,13,CASSLNEKTIQYF,TGTGCCAGCTCACTGAACGAAAAAACCATTCAGTACTTC